The next 10 T cell receptor beta chains were all read from a single sample in a study of cytomegalovirus exposure and HLA in healthy donors. PCR amplification relied on 60 Vbeta primers (plus 13 Jbeta primers). Libraries were prepared by immunoSEQ multiplex PCR; TCRdb keeps only in-frame clonotypes and omits some of them. The sample yields 200,000 to 250,000 clones, roughly 88% seen once. Sequencing used PBMCs. The receptors here all came from a boy aged 2 to 9 in good health and CMV-seronegative.

This clone showed up just a few times. As DNA, the CDR3 is TGCGCCAGCAGCGATTATAAGACAAGCAGCTCTGGAAACACCATATATTTT. Translated: CASSDYKTSSSGNTIYF. V is TRBV5-1 and J is TRBJ1-3; unclear D gene. Germline V gives CDR1 SGHRS, CDR2 YFSETQ. V was trimmed by 4 bases and J by 0 bases, leaving 17 bases between them. The CDR3 runs 17 residues.

This clone was detected only once. V gene TRBV19 combines with J gene TRBJ2-7; 9 nucleotides align to TRBD1. CDR1 LNHDA and CDR2 SQIVND come from the germline V gene (reference sequence). This CDR3 has 12 amino acids. The V gene end was trimmed by 10 bases and the J gene end by 5 bases; junction bases not matched to a gene: 6. CDR3: CATEDRGHEQYF. Written as DNA, the CDR3 is TGTGCCACCGAGGACAGGGGCCACGAGCAGTACTTC.

The chain joins TRBV7-9 to TRBJ2-2; TRBD2 aligns across 10 bases. The V gene end was trimmed by 5 bases and the J gene end by 0 bases; junction bases not matched to a gene: 9. The length of the CDR3 is 18 residues. Germline V gives CDR1 SEHNR, CDR2 FQNEAQ (reference sequence). CDR3 nucleotides: TGTGCCAGCAGCCGTGTAGCGGGAGGTAGGGCGAACACCGGGGAGCTGTTTTTT. Its protein is CASSRVAGGRANTGELFF.

The chain is built from TRBV12-5 and TRBJ2-2; the D gene is possibly TRBD2 (6 bases). The CDR3 is 17 residues long. Germline V gene data show CDR1 as LGHNT and CDR2 as FRNRAP. V lost 5 bases and J lost 2, with 18 bases in between. Here the CDR3 DNA reads TGTGCTAGTGGTCTCAAAGGAGGGCCTGGTAACACCGGGGAGCTGTTTTTT. It yields the protein CASGLKGGPGNTGELFF.

The chain carries TRBV6-5 and TRBJ1-2; D gene uncertain. The V gene lost 9 bases and the J gene lost 8 bases, with 16 bases spanning the gap. This CDR3 has 12 amino acids. Per the germline V gene, CDR1 is MNHEY and CDR2 is SVGAGI. The CDR3, as DNA: TGTGCCAGTCTCGGGGAGGGCGGCGGCTACACCTTC. It specifies CASLGEGGGYTF.

For this clone: The same CDR3 is also encoded by other DNA sequences in this sample. The chain has TRBV7-9 and TRBJ2-3; D gene ambiguous. Trimming took off 5 bases at V and 2 bases at J, with 11 bases between the two ends. This CDR3 has 14 residues. Germline lookup yields CDR1 SEHNR and CDR2 FQNEAQ (reference sequence). DNA for the CDR3: TGTGCCAGCAGCCTTACCAGTTCCACAGATACGCAGTATTTT. It encodes CASSLTSSTDTQYF.

This clone was counted only a few times. CDR3 DNA sequence: TGTGCCAGCAGTTACGAGAGCTTCTACGAGCAGTACTTC. It yields the protein CASSYESFYEQYF. This chain joins TRBV6-6 and TRBJ2-7, with D unresolved. CDR1 is MNHNY, CDR2 SVGAGI, per germline (reference sequence). The CDR3 sequence is 13 residues long. Trimming stripped 2 bases from V and 3 bases from J, with 8 bases between.

The chain uses TRBV7-8 and TRBJ1-1, with TRBD1 identical over 9 bases. Per germline, CDR1 SGHVS and CDR2 FQNEAQ. The CDR3 covers 15 residues. The V gene end was trimmed by 5 bases and the J gene end by 0 bases; junction bases not matched to a gene: 4. CDR3 protein: CASSMDRGMNTEAFF. CDR3 nucleotide sequence: TGTGCCAGCAGCATGGACAGGGGAATGAACACTGAAGCTTTCTTT.

The chain joins TRBV12-5 to TRBJ2-5; D may be TRBD2 (7 bases). V dropped 2 bases and J dropped 4 bases, with 11 bases sitting between them. CDR3 length equals 14 residues. Germline V gene sequence: CDR1 LGHNT, CDR2 FRNRAP. The CDR3 loop reads CASGLPRGAETQYF. Here the CDR3 DNA reads TGTGCTAGTGGTTTGCCCCGGGGGGCAGAGACCCAGTACTTC. Using reference TRBV12-5 and TRBJ2-5 for the parts outside the CDR3, the full variable domain is DARVTQTPRHKVTEMGQEVTMRCQPILGHNTVFWYRQTMMQGLELLAYFRNRAPLDDSGMPKDRFSAEMPDATLATLKIQPSEPRDSAVYFCASGLPRGAETQYFGPGTRLLVL.

This sequence joins TRBV9 and TRBJ2-1; D remains unclear. V lost 0 bases, J lost 10 bases, and 8 bases lay in between. The germline gives CDR1 SGDLS, CDR2 YYNGEE. The CDR3 loop spans 12 amino acids. Written as DNA, the CDR3 is TGTGCCAGCAGCGTAGCTGGGCCCGAGCAGTTCTTC. This codes for CASSVAGPEQFF. Looking up the rest from reference TRBV9 and TRBJ2-1 gives the full variable domain: DSGVTQTPKHLITATGQRVTLRCSPRSGDLSVYWYQQSLDQGLQFLIQYYNGEERAKGNILERFSAQQFPDLHSELNLSSLELGDSALYFCASSVAGPEQFFGPGTRLTVL.